Following are 18 T cell receptor beta chains from one sample sequenced in a study of cytomegalovirus exposure and HLA in healthy donors (dated by TCRdb to about 2017). Library preparation was by the immunoSEQ multiplex PCR assay. In TCRdb, the immuneACCESS table is reduced to in-frame sequences with V and J assigned. These tables do not hold every clone; where another copy was compared, an unresolved V gene accounts for under half, and the others remain unexplained. Across this sample there are approximately 210,000 clones, with approximately 86% seen only once. 2.9% of the sample comes from the top ten. Sequencing was done on a sample of PBMCs. These receptors all come from a woman in her late teens or twenties in good health and CMV-seronegative.

This clone turned up a few times. The CDR3 coding sequence is TGTGCCTGGAGTCCCCGTGACAGGGTGGGCACTGAAGCTTTCTTT. Its translation: CAWSPRDRVGTEAFF. V is TRBV30 and J is TRBJ1-1, with TRBD1 matching over 7 bases. This CDR3 spans 15 amino acids. V was pared by 2 bases and J by 4 bases, with 10 bases of the junction left unmatched. Germline CDR1 and CDR2: GTSNPN and SVGIG (reference sequence).

The genes are TRBV5-1 and TRBJ2-5; D call uncertain. Between the trimmed V and J ends, which lost 4 bases and 1 base, there was a span of 11 bases. CDR1 and CDR2 (germline): SGHRS, YFSETQ. The CDR3 extends over 14 amino acids. CDR3 amino acids: CASSDPWAQETQYF. CDR3 bases: TGCGCCAGCAGCGACCCGTGGGCCCAAGAGACCCAGTACTTC.

The rearrangement uses TRBV6-1 and TRBJ2-7, with a possible D match to TRBD2 (6 bases). Germline CDR1 MNHNS, CDR2 SASEGT. V was clipped by 2 bases and J by 4 bases, with 15 bases between them. The CDR3 consists of 15 residues. CDR3 bases: TGTGCCAGCAGTGAAAGCCCCGGAGGGCCTTACGAGCAGTACTTC. Protein product: CASSESPGGPYEQYF.

J is TRBJ1-2 and V is TRBV27; D gene ambiguous. Germline CDR1 reads MNHEY; CDR2 reads SMNVEV (reference sequence). This CDR3 contains 14 residues. Trimming cost V 0 bases and J 1 base, with 6 bases left between them. CDR3: CASSLSTLNYGYTF. Here the CDR3 DNA reads TGTGCCAGCAGTTTATCGACACTTAACTATGGCTACACCTTC.

This clone has a single count. DNA of the CDR3: TGTGCCAGCTCAATAACTAGCGGACCCTACGAGCAGTACTTC. This encodes CASSITSGPYEQYF. The chain joins TRBV18 to TRBJ2-7, with 8 bases fitting TRBD2. Trimming took 5 bases from V and 2 from J; bases not matched to a gene: 5. CDR1 and CDR2 from the germline V gene are KGHSH and LQKENI. The CDR3 is 14 amino acids.

The chain combines TRBV4-1 with TRBJ2-5, with 12 bases lining up with TRBD2. Germline trimming cut 4 bases from V and 3 bases from J; bases unmatched to any gene: 6. The CDR3 spans 16 residues. The V gene's germline CDR1 is MGHRA and CDR2 YSYEKL. The CDR3, as DNA: TGCGCCAGCAGCCCCCGCTGGACTAGCGGGAAAGAGACCCAGTACTTC. Protein: CASSPRWTSGKETQYF.

The chain combines TRBV7-2 with TRBJ1-5; D is unresolved. Germline V gene sequence: CDR1 SGHTA, CDR2 FQGNSA. The CDR3 totals 14 residues. The V and J ends lost 3 bases and 5 bases respectively, with 11 bases between them. CDR3 sequence (DNA): TGTGCCAGCAGCTTTCCGGGTGCGTATCAGCCCCAGCATTTT. It yields the protein CASSFPGAYQPQHF.

V and J are TRBV4-2 and TRBJ2-3; D gene uncertain. There are 13 residues in the CDR3. Trimming removed 3 bases from V and 0 bases from J, with 4 bases in between. CDR1 and CDR2 from the germline V gene are LGHNA and YNFKEQ. This CDR3 reads CASSQASTDTQYF. The DNA for the CDR3 is TGTGCCAGCAGCCAGGCAAGCACAGATACGCAGTATTTT.

The chain joins TRBV5-1 to TRBJ2-7; 9 bases match TRBD2. The germline V gene has CDR1 SGHRS and CDR2 YFSETQ. V shed 4 bases, J shed 4 bases, and the junction held 6 bases outside the gene matches. The CDR3 totals 14 residues. The CDR3 region has the DNA TGCGCCAGCAGCCCCGGGACTAGCCTTTACGAGCAGTACTTC. It translates to CASSPGTSLYEQYF.

The V gene is TRBV29-1, the J gene TRBJ2-3, with TRBD1 matching over 8 bases. This CDR3 is 13 amino acids long. The germline gives CDR1 SQVTM, CDR2 ANQGSEA. J gave up 1 base and V 3 bases, and 0 bases lay outside the gene matches. The CDR3 loop reads CSVDRGRTDTQYF. The CDR3 DNA reads as TGCAGCGTTGACAGGGGGCGCACAGATACGCAGTATTTT.

This sequence joins TRBV2 and TRBJ2-5; 7 bases map to TRBD1. In germline, CDR1 is SNHLY, CDR2 FYNNEI. Trimming cost V 4 bases and J 3 bases; bases outside gene matches: 8. The CDR3 loop spans 15 amino acids. CDR3 sequence reads: CASSVARGTEETQYF. The CDR3 bases are TGTGCCAGCAGTGTCGCCCGAGGGACAGAAGAGACCCAGTACTTC.

The genes are TRBV5-1 and TRBJ2-3, with D possibly TRBD2 on 6 matching bases. CDR1 SGHRS and CDR2 YFSETQ come from the germline V gene. The CDR3 spans 16 residues. V was pared by 2 bases and J by 0 bases, with 13 bases between. In nucleotides, the CDR3 is TGCGCCAGCAGCTTCTACGGCGGGGCTAGCACAGATACGCAGTATTTT. This codes for CASSFYGGASTDTQYF. Looking up the rest from reference TRBV5-1 and TRBJ2-3 gives the full variable domain: KAGVTQTPRYLIKTRGQQVTLSCSPISGHRSVSWYQQTPGQGLQFLFEYFSETQRNKGNFPGRFSGRQFSNSRSEMNVSTLELGDSALYLCASSFYGGASTDTQYFGPGTRLTVL.

V and J are TRBV2 and TRBJ2-7; D is possibly TRBD1 (5 bases). This CDR3 is built from 13 residues. Germline-derived CDR1 and CDR2 are SNHLY and FYNNEI. Trimming stripped 4 bases from V and 4 bases from J, with 11 bases between. CDR3 coding DNA: TGTGCCAGCAGTGGGACCGACAGTTACGAGCAGTACTTC. Translation gives CASSGTDSYEQYF.

This clone was detected only a few times. The V gene is TRBV7-2, the J gene TRBJ2-7; D unresolved. Trimming cost V 4 bases and J 0 bases, with 7 bases left between them. The CDR3 is made up of 13 amino acids. In germline, CDR1 is SGHTA, CDR2 FQGNSA. The CDR3 loop reads CASSSTASYEQYF. The CDR3 nucleotides read TGTGCCAGCAGCTCGACTGCCTCCTACGAGCAGTACTTC.

The CDR3 here is CASSLLVNSNYEQYF. The CDR3 DNA follows: TGCGCCAGCAGCTTGTTGGTCAACTCAAATTACGAGCAGTACTTC. The genes are TRBV5-1 and TRBJ2-7; D is undetermined. Trimming cost V 1 base and J 4 bases, with 15 bases left between them. Germline V gene data show CDR1 as SGHRS and CDR2 as YFSETQ. This CDR3 contains 15 residues.

The count of this clone is one. The V and J genes are TRBV28 and TRBJ2-1; tentative D call: TRBD1 (6 bases). The germline gives CDR1 MDHEN, CDR2 SYDVKM. With 5 bases removed from V and 0 bases from J, the gap between germline ends came to 17 bases. CDR3 length: 17 residues. The CDR3 nucleotides are TGTGCCAGCAGTATCCCCAGGGGTCCGAGCTCCTACAATGAGCAGTTCTTC. Translated: CASSIPRGPSSYNEQFF. The entire variable domain, with the rest obtained from reference TRBV28 and TRBJ2-1, is as follows: DVKVTQSSRYLVKRTGEKVFLECVQDMDHENMFWYRQDPGLGLRLIYFSYDVKMKEKGDIPEGYSVSREKKERFSLILESASTNQTSMYLCASSIPRGPSSYNEQFFGPGTRLTVL.

J is TRBJ2-1 and V is TRBV28; a possible D gene is TRBD2 (5 bases). The ends were cut back, 7 bases at V and 0 bases at J, with 13 bases in the middle. Germline values: CDR1 MDHEN, CDR2 SYDVKM. CDR3 size: 15 residues. CDR3 sequence (DNA): TGTGCCAGCAAAGCGGCCAGCCTCTCCTACAATGAGCAGTTCTTC. Translation: CASKAASLSYNEQFF.

The chain joins TRBV30 to TRBJ2-2, with TRBD1 matching over 7 bases. This CDR3 spans 14 amino acids. Germline V gene data show CDR1 as GTSNPN and CDR2 as SVGIG (reference sequence). Trimming removed 5 bases from V and 5 bases from J; junction bases left unmatched: 8. The CDR3: CAWATGWRTGELFF. The CDR3 DNA reads TGTGCCTGGGCGACAGGGTGGAGGACCGGGGAGCTGTTTTTT.